This entry features one T cell receptor (beta chain) sequence. It has no known antigen specificity. Base qualities were left out, and no much larger clone turns up one base away. Libraries were made using the immunoSEQ multiplex PCR assay. For the multiplex PCR, a mixture combining 60 forward primers for TCR Vbeta segments and 13 reverse primers for TCR Jbeta segments was used. Amplification of the CDR3 region of rearranged TCR beta genes was performed with a multiplex PCR assay on genomic DNA. The amplified TCR beta libraries were sequenced on the Illumina HiSeq System as 87-base-pair reads. Per the authors' processing: A later analysis counted 75 million to 100 million unique TCR beta chains across the 600 to 850 repertoires, and roughly 10 million of these chains were shared by at least two donors. A nearest-neighbor algorithm error-corrected the raw reads and collapsed the reads into unique sequences, merging closely related sequences to remove PCR and sequencing errors. V, D and J gene segments were assigned by aligning CDR3 sequences to IMGT reference sequences. For a sequence to be retained, a match of at least six nucleotides to both a V gene segment and a J gene segment was required. A rearrangement was called productive if the CDR3 had no stop codons and remained in frame with V and J, and every other rearrangement was called non-productive. Following IMGT convention, CDR3 was defined as the stretch from the second conserved V-encoded cysteine up to the conserved J-encoded phenylalanine. Sequences without an unambiguous match to a single V gene segment were excluded from the earlier analysis of a few hundred of the donors. An earlier analysis of several hundred of the donors called V segments functional above 56.7% productive rearrangements and segregating when the between-donor standard deviation exceeded 5%. A statistical classification framework was built for diagnosing cytomegalovirus status from the catalog of TCR beta chain sequences. In a later analysis, V and J genes were assigned by comparing TCR nucleotide sequences against IMGT/GENE-DB human TR gene sequences. In a later analysis, CDR3 sequences and most-parsimonious VDJ recombination scenarios were assigned using the TCRdist pipeline. In a later analysis, every TCR beta chain was defined by the combination of its CDR3 amino acid sequence and its V-gene family, and reads without a unique V-gene family were dropped. A later analysis removed nearly 600 highly shared, low-generation-probability nucleotide sequences to deal with suspected cross-contamination and a sequencing artifact. A later analysis calculated a clonal expansion index for each public chain from normalized within-repertoire ranks of inferred template counts. Generation probabilities in a later analysis came from a VDJ recombination model fitted to out-of-frame rearrangements, and those results were checked against IGoR. Hypergeometric tests were used in a later analysis to score TCR-TCR, TCR-HLA and TCR-CMV co-occurrence, with a repertoire-size bias correction applied to the TCR pairs. To estimate false discovery rates, a later analysis permuted the HLA or CMV assignments 20 times. A later analysis grouped co-occurring TCRs with DBSCAN, adding TCRdist sequence similarity when clustering within HLA-allele-positive subsets. Repertoires with fewer than 30,000 or more than 120,000 public chains were left out of co-occurrence clustering, as were about five repertoires with anomalous nucleotide sharing. In its TCRdb copy, this immuneACCESS table keeps in-frame sequences only and misses some clones. Where compared with another copy, unresolved V genes explain less than half of these, and the others have no known cause. Clone size and the V and J calls come from that table; the DNA yielded D and trimming. This sample comprises about 130,000 clones, approximately 70% of them detected only once. Around 2.7% of the sample lies in the top ten.

The cohort consisted of hundreds of healthy bone marrow donors. At the time of sampling, all cohort members were nominally healthy, though unrecorded immune exposures were likely present. The donor was CMV seropositive and belonged to the group of 250 to 350 seropositive cohort members. Every donor gave a peripheral blood sample, and the peripheral blood mononuclear cells from that sample were used for TCR beta sequencing. The Qiagen DNeasy Blood Extraction Kit was used to extract genomic DNA from the blood cell samples. This entry comes from a study of cytomegalovirus exposure and HLA in healthy donors (dated by TCRdb to 2016 to 2017). Broadly, across the study: According to an earlier analysis of several hundred of the donors, about 179 million T cells yielded over 90 million unique TCR beta sequences and around 280 Gb of sequence data. The study profiled the T cell repertoires of under 700 subjects by immunosequencing and related them to cytomegalovirus serostatus. The number of typed donors differed by locus: 629-630 for A, B, C, DRB1 and DQB1; 522 for DQA1; around 580 for DPA1; and around 450 for DPB1. Among the roughly 370 genotyped donors, around 81% belonged to the genetic ancestry cluster associated with self-reported Caucasian donors. On average, over 200,000 unique TCR beta nucleotide sequences were sequenced per donor among a few hundred genotyped donors of the cohort, with roughly 18% of those sequences being non-productive. High-throughput TCR immunosequencing, statistical association of individual TCRs with disease status, and machine learning were combined to predict cytomegalovirus infection status. A later analysis re-examined previously published TCR beta repertoires from 610 or so donors and added high-resolution HLA genotyping to investigate patterns of TCR occurrence. Roughly 5 DR-DQ haplotypes were handled as single units for association and clustering because linkage in the cohort was strong. The later analysis used no new phenotypic data to find candidate immune exposures, relying instead on TCR beta sequences and their occurrence across donors. HLA typing covered class I and class II loci at four-digit resolution. In a later genetic analysis, genome-wide SNP genotypes for about three fifths of the roughly 670 donors were used, and that subset was treated as a discovery cohort. Around 300 gigabases of sequencing data and around 87 million unique TCR sequences were included in an early release covering several hundred HLA-typed donors. An earlier analysis of several hundred of the donors applied high-throughput TCR beta sequencing to assess whether each TCR beta V gene segment acted as functional or pseudogenic. The study aimed to test whether signatures of past pathogen exposure could be identified by cataloging public T cell receptors. Donor age, sex, ethnicity and CMV serostatus were collected together with the repertoire data. All discovery cohort repertoires had been generated on a single sequencing platform. Along with the approximately 600-subject first cohort, a separate validation cohort of over a hundred different subjects was used.

V ends up 6 bases short and J 5 bases short, with an unmatched junction base count of 6. Based on the germline V gene, the CDR1 and CDR2 sequences are MNHNS and SASEGT. The cysteine opens and the phenylalanine closes a CDR3 of 14 amino acids. The sequence is cut down to CDR3 DNA, 42 bases in frame from base 1. Overall study outcomes, separate from this receptor: In a later analysis, most CMV-associated TCR beta chains were found to appear HLA-restricted, with HLA associations seemingly driven largely by CMV exposure. In an earlier analysis of more than 450 of the donors, most TCR beta V segments were observed in productive rearrangements about 87% or about 30% of the time, broadly matching IMGT annotations. Strong co-occurrence of HLA alleles, especially DR and DQ, made assigning TCR associations to individual alleles difficult. Most TCR sequences were seen in very few donors, while some public TCRs were found in many individuals. In a later analysis, HLA-associated TCR beta chains were found to be more clonally expanded and to have lower generation probabilities than equally common non-associated chains. Linkage disequilibrium might explain the correlated functional status among segregating V segments, but an unknown experimental factor could not be excluded. Three of the identified cytomegalovirus-associated TCR beta chains were confirmed in vitro to be specific for cytomegalovirus antigens. Some IMGT-functional V segments, including TRBV6-2 and TRBV6-3, could not be told apart with the 87-base-pair reads, so those segments were excluded. The study gave a list of over 150 TCR beta chains associated with cytomegalovirus. The earlier analysis of fewer than 750 of the donors excluded approximately 17 rarely observed V segments, including chromosome 9 orphons, because counts were too low. In both the original and validation cohorts, the classifier was reported to diagnose cytomegalovirus status with high specificity and sensitivity. Because some donors lacked HLA typing at each locus, the association tests relied only on the typed subset. In a later analysis, the rate of TCR association differed among HLA loci, with DRB1 alleles having the most associated TCRs and HLA-C alleles having the fewest. The authors suggested that the approach could potentially be extended to other disease states and immunological phenotypes. Only TCR beta chains were sequenced in this cohort, and the absence of alpha or paired-chain data limited detectable features. A later analysis reported that several top co-occurrence clusters appeared linked to parvovirus B19, influenza, CMV and Epstein-Barr virus. Specific HLA alleles were associated with some 15,000 TCR beta sequences at a false discovery rate of 0.05 in a later analysis. A further reported finding was that TCR beta sequences accurately predicted the HLA-A and HLA-B alleles for most subjects in the first cohort. A group of highly shared sequence variants was considered likely to be a technical artifact of the sequencing pipeline. Sequencing depth was assumed to be roughly uniform across donors in the presence/absence analyses, though that assumption may not hold. In a later genetic analysis, a missense DCLRE1C variant was associated with V-gene and J-gene trimming of TCR beta chains, and the association was replicated in an independent cohort. The only immune exposure information available for the cohort was CMV serostatus. Compared with the roughly 670-donor mean, donors in an Asian-associated ancestry cluster had fewer N-insertions in productive TCRs, according to a later genetic analysis.

Sequenced input: PBMCs. Recombination connected TRBV6-1 to TRBJ1-4, and TRBD1 matches 7 of the central bases. This receptor was identified in a woman aged 55-70 years in good health and CMV-seropositive. The nucleotide sequence reads as follows: TGTGCCAGCAGGTGGGGACAGATAAATGAAAAACTGTTTTTT. It translates to CASRWGQINEKLFF.